There are many counts of the clone carrying this T cell receptor beta chain. The source of the sample is a study of neurological immune-mediated disorders. The CDR3 consists of 14 residues. Germline-derived CDR1 and CDR2 are SGHTA and FQGNSA. V shed 3 bases and J shed 8 bases, with 16 bases lying between them. TCRdb reprocessed the 5' RACE reads via MiXCR and lists one record per CDR3 protein. The sample lists roughly 89,000 distinct CDR3 sequences; 2.6% were seen once. The unsorted libraries were prepared from 2 million PBMCs (stored at -80 C). J is TRBJ1-2 and V is TRBV7-2, with D unclear. The TCR originated in a woman aged 25 to 45 with multiple sclerosis. The specimen was PBMCs. The CDR3 region has the DNA TGTGCCAGCAGCTTCTGGGGAGAGCAAGGCGGCTACACCTTC. Its protein product is CASSFWGEQGGYTF.